This is a list of T cell receptor beta chains from one sample in a study of CD8 T cells in Susac syndrome. TCRdb processed the immunoSEQ multiplex PCR reads anew with MiXCR; each CDR3 protein has one entry. The profile shows around 140,000 distinct CDR3 sequences, roughly 96% of them singletons. Sample: CD4+ T cells from PBMCs. Source of these receptors: a human donor with multiple sclerosis. CDR3s include the opening cysteine and the closing phenylalanine or tryptophan. The order of the fields is D gene, J gene, V gene, clone size, CDR3 protein, CDR3 DNA. D genes are given only for firm matches. Clone size is not always given. Where it is, it says once, few, many or a class for expanded clones.

D gene: .; J gene: TRBJ1-5; V gene: TRBV6-1; clone size: .; CDR3 protein: CASSVRRLNQPQHF; CDR3 DNA: TGTGCCAGCAGTGTCCGACGGCTCAATCAGCCCCAGCATTTT
D gene: .; J gene: TRBJ2-7; V gene: TRBV4-1; clone size: .; CDR3 protein: CASSQGLQGMGYEQYF; CDR3 DNA: TGCGCCAGCAGCCAAGGTCTACAGGGAATGGGTTACGAGCAGTACTTC
D gene: .; J gene: TRBJ2-4; V gene: TRBV27; clone size: .; CDR3 protein: CASSRSGLAKNIQYF; CDR3 DNA: TGTGCCAGCAGTCGGTCAGGGCTAGCCAAAAACATTCAGTACTTC
D gene: TRBD2; J gene: TRBJ2-7; V gene: TRBV2; clone size: .; CDR3 protein: CASSESLMGLVDEQYF; CDR3 DNA: TGTGCCAGCAGTGAATCCTTGATGGGACTAGTGGACGAGCAGTACTTC
D gene: .; J gene: TRBJ2-3; V gene: TRBV19; clone size: .; CDR3 protein: CASSIGAGFSDTQYF; CDR3 DNA: TGTGCCAGTAGTATAGGGGCAGGGTTCTCGGATACGCAGTATTTT
D gene: .; J gene: TRBJ1-6; V gene: TRBV12-3/TRBV12-4; clone size: .; CDR3 protein: CASGRDGNSPLHF; CDR3 DNA: TGTGCCAGCGGCCGGGACGGTAATTCACCCCTCCACTTT
D gene: TRBD1; J gene: TRBJ2-5; V gene: TRBV6-5; clone size: once; CDR3 protein: CASSYTSRGLEETQYF; CDR3 DNA: TGTGCCAGCAGTTACACCTCCAGGGGGCTCGAAGAGACCCAGTACTTC
D gene: TRBD2; J gene: TRBJ2-1; V gene: TRBV4-1; clone size: .; CDR3 protein: CASSRGTSGFNEQFF; CDR3 DNA: TGCGCCAGCAGCCGCGGGACTAGCGGTTTCAATGAGCAGTTCTTC
D gene: .; J gene: TRBJ1-1; V gene: TRBV7-2; clone size: .; CDR3 protein: CASSLAPQLNTEAFF; CDR3 DNA: TGTGCCAGCAGCTTAGCGCCCCAGCTGAACACTGAAGCTTTCTTT
D gene: .; J gene: TRBJ2-3; V gene: TRBV20-1; clone size: .; CDR3 protein: CSARRAGEGPDTQYF; CDR3 DNA: TGCAGTGCTAGAAGGGCAGGGGAGGGACCAGATACGCAGTATTTT